Each of the 7 T cell receptor beta chains below was sequenced from the same sample in a study of glioma-infiltrating T cells (dated by TCRdb to about 2016). Instrument used: Illumina MiSeq. The iRepertoire nested amplicon-rescue multiplex PCR (arm-PCR) platform was used to amplify TCR alpha and beta CDR3 regions from RNA. TCRdb itself trimmed the public reads at Q25 with fastp, ran MiXCR and retained productive beta chains. A single entry per CDR3 protein holds the most common genes and DNA from its merged rows. In this sample the table shows about 400,000 distinct CDR3 sequences, approximately 42% of which occur a single time. Jointly, the top ten make up around 12% of the sample. The sequencing sample was made of glioma tissue, nonneoplastic brain tissue, or PBMCs (not recorded which). Receptors originate from a human donor with low-grade glioma or glioblastoma, undergoing nonglioma brain surgery, or in good health (not recorded which).

The genes are TRBV4-2 and TRBJ1-2; 10 bases line up with TRBD1. Trimming took 3 bases from V and 3 from J; bases not matched to a gene: 1. The CDR3 is 14 residues long. Per germline, CDR1 LGHNA and CDR2 YNFKEQ. The DNA for the CDR3 is TGTGCCAGCAGCCACGGACAGGGGGACTATGGCTACACCTTC. Protein: CASSHGQGDYGYTF.

The chain combines TRBV7-2 with TRBJ2-3; D gene uncertain. V shed 8 bases and J shed 0 bases, with 12 bases lying between them. The germline V gene encodes CDR1 SGHTA and CDR2 FQGNSA. The CDR3 length is 14 residues. CDR3 DNA sequence: TGTGCCAGCGGTTATCGCCCCAGCACAGATACGCAGTATTTT. Amino acids: CASGYRPSTDTQYF.

Comments on this clonotype: A clone one base away is much larger, so this may be a read error. This chain joins TRBV7-2 and TRBJ1-5; D remains unclear. V was pared by 6 bases and J by 0 bases, with 3 bases between. Germline V gives CDR1 SGHTA, CDR2 FQGNSA. There are 12 residues in the CDR3. The CDR3 here is CTSSGSNQPQHF. In nucleotides, the CDR3 is TGTACCAGCAGTGGTAGCAATCAGCCCCAGCATTTT.

As concerns this clonotype: A single base separates this from a much larger clone, so it may be a read error. The rearrangement joins TRBV27 to TRBJ1-6; D unclear. Per germline, CDR1 MNHEY and CDR2 SMNVEV (reference sequence). CDR3 length: 15 amino acids. CDR3 bases: TGTGCCAGCAGCTACAAGGTGGCAGGAAATTCACACCTCCACTTT. Translated: CASSYKVAGNSHLHF.

This clonotype appeared many times. J is TRBJ1-1 and V is TRBV20-1; possible D gene TRBD1, 6 bases. The germline gives CDR1 DFQATT, CDR2 SNEGSKA (reference sequence). V dropped 4 bases and J dropped 4 bases, with 13 bases sitting between them. The CDR3 is 13 residues long. The chain's CDR3 is CSAMRGGSTEAFF. CDR3 nucleotide sequence: TGCAGTGCTATGAGGGGGGGTAGCACTGAAGCTTTCTTT.

This clonotype has ten or more counts. The V call is TRBV27, the J call TRBJ1-1; D remains ambiguous. Germline V lookup: CDR1 MNHEY, CDR2 SMNVEV (reference sequence). Between the trimmed V and J ends, which lost 5 bases and 0 bases, there was a span of 13 bases. CDR3 length equals 15 residues. The CDR3 bases are TGTGCCAGCAGTCCCCCCGGCGGTATGAACACTGAAGCTTTCTTT. Encoded protein: CASSPPGGMNTEAFF.

The gene calls are TRBV7-9 and TRBJ2-7; TRBD1 might be the D (6 bases). Germline CDR1 SEHNR, CDR2 FQNEAQ (reference sequence). V was trimmed by 8 bases and J by 6 bases, leaving 11 bases between them. The CDR3 runs to 11 residues. This chain's CDR3 is CASSDRTEQYF. The CDR3 DNA sequence: TGTGCCAGCTCGGACAGAACCGAGCAGTACTTC.